These T cell receptor beta chains were read from a single sample in a study of cytomegalovirus exposure and HLA in healthy donors. Libraries were prepared by immunoSEQ multiplex PCR; TCRdb keeps only in-frame clonotypes and omits some of them. The table lists a few hundred thousand clones, roughly 85% of them singletons. Sequencing input: PBMCs. The source is a woman under 30 in good health and CMV-seronegative. CDR3s include the opening cysteine and the closing phenylalanine or tryptophan. Fields, in order: D gene, J gene, V gene, CDR3 protein. D genes are given only for firm matches.

D: TRBD1; J: TRBJ1-4; V: TRBV6-5; CDR3: CASSYHTGEGVEKLFF
D: NA; J: TRBJ2-7; V: TRBV5-1; CDR3: CASSLVGEAYEQYF
D: TRBD1; J: TRBJ1-1; V: TRBV28; CDR3: CASSRSGTGDTEAFF
D: TRBD1; J: TRBJ1-2; V: TRBV28; CDR3: CASSPSLGQGANYGYTF
D: NA; J: TRBJ1-2; V: TRBV2; CDR3: CASSDRGANYGYTF
D: NA; J: TRBJ2-5; V: TRBV15; CDR3: CATSRDPGGQETQYF
D: NA; J: TRBJ1-2; V: TRBV15; CDR3: CATGPDLNYGYTF
D: TRBD1; J: TRBJ1-1; V: TRBV18; CDR3: CASSLGQGGTEAFF
D: NA; J: TRBJ2-7; V: TRBV6-5; CDR3: CASSGGSVPYEQYF
D: NA; J: TRBJ1-1; V: TRBV7-9; CDR3: CASSLDMNTEAFF
D: NA; J: TRBJ2-3; V: TRBV27; CDR3: CASSPLGGRPYF